Shown below are 29 T cell receptor beta chains from a single sample sequenced in a study of cytomegalovirus exposure and HLA in healthy donors. With 60 Vbeta and 13 Jbeta primers, the PCR was carried out. Assay used: immunoSEQ multiplex PCR; TCRdb lists only in-frame clones, some missing. The table lists 150,000 to 200,000 clones, approximately 70% of them singletons. Sample: PBMCs. The receptor set was obtained from a woman aged 35 to 49 in good health and CMV-seropositive.

Comments on this clone: One end of the junction does not line up with germline, which may come from a read error. V and J are TRBV7-8 and TRBJ1-5; maybe TRBD1 (6 bases). The CDR3 has 16 amino acids. The germline gives CDR1 SGHVS, CDR2 FQNEAQ. The CDR3 sequence: CASSLVPTGRYQPQNF. The CDR3 DNA is TGTGCCAGCAGCTTAGTTCCCACAGGGCGCTATCAGCCCCAGAATTTT. Complete variable domain (other parts from reference TRBV7-8 and TRBJ1-5): GAGVSQSPRYKVAKRGQDVALRCDPISGHVSLFWYQQALGQGPEFLTYFQNEAQLDKSGLPSDRFFAERPEGSVSTLKIQRTQQEDSAVYLCASSLVPTGRYQPQNFGDGTRLSIL.

J is TRBJ2-1 and V is TRBV28; 7 nucleotides agree with TRBD1. Germline V gene sequence: CDR1 MDHEN, CDR2 SYDVKM. This CDR3 has 21 residues. Trimming at V came to 3 bases and at J to 0 bases, leaving 20 bases not matched to a gene. The CDR3 DNA is TGTGCCAGCAGTTTCTACCTCGGGACAGCCCCAGAGACAAGCTCCTACAATGAGCAGTTCTTC. The encoded protein is CASSFYLGTAPETSSYNEQFF.

This chain connects TRBV9 to TRBJ2-2; 7 bases are shared with TRBD2. CDR3 length: 17 residues. Germline V gene lookup returns CDR1 SGDLS and CDR2 YYNGEE. V lost 2 bases and J lost 5; bases outside the gene matches: 12. In nucleotides, the CDR3 is TGTGCCAGCAGCGTCGGTTTGGGGGAGGGCAGGACCGGGGAGCTGTTTTTT. This sequence encodes CASSVGLGEGRTGELFF.

This clone appeared a few times. V gene TRBV5-6 combines with J gene TRBJ1-1, with a possible D match to TRBD1 (5 bases). V lost 1 base to trimming and J lost 4 bases, with 8 bases between them. Germline V gene sequence: CDR1 SGHDT, CDR2 YYEEEE. The CDR3 spans 13 residues. DNA of the CDR3: TGTGCCAGCAGCTTGTGGGGGGTCACTGAAGCTTTCTTT. This codes for CASSLWGVTEAFF.

The sample holds a few counts of this clone. The chain uses TRBV5-1 and TRBJ2-2; a possible D gene is TRBD2 (6 bases). The V end lost 5 bases, the J end lost 0 bases, and 11 bases lay between the germline ends. This CDR3 contains 15 residues. CDR1 and CDR2 from the germline V gene are SGHRS and YFSETQ. The DNA for the CDR3 is TGCGCCAGCAGACCCGGGACTCCGAACACCGGGGAGCTGTTTTTT. This translates into CASRPGTPNTGELFF.

In this sample, this clone turned up once. Here the CDR3 DNA reads TGTGCCAGCAGTGAAGGGTCTAGCGAAGACTACGAGCAGTACTTC. It translates to CASSEGSSEDYEQYF. J is TRBJ2-7 and V is TRBV6-1; possibly TRBD2 for D (6 bases). The V gene lost 1 base and the J gene lost 3 bases, with 13 bases spanning the gap. There are 15 residues in the CDR3. From germline, CDR1 is MNHNS and CDR2 SASEGT.

This chain uses TRBV18 with TRBJ2-2; no reliable D call. CDR3 size: 16 residues. V lost 2 bases and J lost 1, with 11 bases in between. Germline V gene sequence: CDR1 KGHSH, CDR2 LQKENI. The CDR3: CASSPSSPGNTGELFF. In DNA form, the CDR3 reads TGTGCCAGCTCACCAAGCTCCCCCGGGAACACCGGGGAGCTGTTTTTT. The full variable domain, completed using reference TRBV18 and TRBJ2-2, is NAGVMQNPRHLVRRRGQEARLRCSPMKGHSHVYWYRQLPEEGLKFMVYLQKENIIDESGMPKERFSAEFPKEGPSILRIQQVVRGDSAAYFCASSPSSPGNTGELFFGEGSRLTVL.

The CDR3 is CASTGQVSNQPQHF. CDR3 bases: TGTGCCAGCACTGGACAGGTTAGCAATCAGCCCCAGCATTTT. V and J are TRBV6-1 and TRBJ1-5; TRBD1 matches at 7 bases. Germline assignment: CDR1 MNHNS and CDR2 SASEGT. V shed 7 bases, J shed 0 bases, and the junction held 3 bases outside the gene matches. This CDR3 comprises 14 residues.

The chain carries TRBV19 and TRBJ2-7; possible D gene TRBD1, 5 bases. The V end was cut by 5 bases, the J end by 3 bases, with 11 bases between. Per germline, CDR1 LNHDA and CDR2 SQIVND (reference sequence). This CDR3 has 13 residues. The CDR3: CASSSWQGYEQYF. The DNA of the CDR3 is TGTGCCAGTAGTTCATGGCAGGGCTACGAGCAGTACTTC.

The genes are TRBV6-5 and TRBJ2-7; a weak D match, TRBD1 (6 bases). CDR1 is MNHEY, CDR2 SVGAGI, per germline. CDR3 length: 15 residues. V was shortened by 4 bases and J by 4 bases, with 17 bases between the two germline ends. CDR3: CASSFSTGTLYEQYF. The CDR3, as DNA: TGTGCCAGCAGTTTCTCGACCGGGACACTGTACGAGCAGTACTTC.

The V call is TRBV21-1, the J call TRBJ1-1. TRBV21-1 is termed a pseudogene. The CDR3 sequence is 18 residues long. For the CDR3, the DNA is TGTGCCAGCAGCAAAGCCCTCAAGGCGGGCTCTATGAACACTGAAGCTTTCTTT. Translating gives CASSKALKAGSMNTEAFF.

The chain uses TRBV9 and TRBJ2-3; perhaps TRBD2 as D (6 bases). Trimming removed 7 bases from V and 1 base from J, with 13 bases in between. The CDR3 consists of 14 residues. Per germline, CDR1 SGDLS and CDR2 YYNGEE. CDR3 bases: TGTGCCAGCGGCGGCGGGGTTGGCACAGATACGCAGTATTTT. It specifies CASGGGVGTDTQYF.

This chain links TRBV7-2 with TRBJ2-1; 10 positions agree with TRBD2. This CDR3 has 15 amino acids. Losses at the gene ends were 1 base for V and 7 bases for J; bases not matched to a gene: 4. CDR1 SGHTA and CDR2 FQGNSA come from the germline V gene. CDR3 nucleotide sequence: TGTGCCAGCAGCTTAGAGAGCGGGAGGGGGAATGAGCAGTTCTTC. Translation gives CASSLESGRGNEQFF.

This chain links TRBV29-1 with TRBJ2-1; 13 bases are a match to TRBD2. Losses at the gene ends were 5 bases for V and 2 bases for J; bases not matched to a gene: 12. This CDR3 region has 18 residues. The germline gives CDR1 SQVTM, CDR2 ANQGSEA. This CDR3 reads CSVKRTSGSVETYNEQFF. DNA for the CDR3: TGCAGCGTTAAGCGGACTAGCGGGAGTGTAGAAACCTACAATGAGCAGTTCTTC.

The gene calls are TRBV27 and TRBJ2-3, with 10 bases identical to TRBD1. The length of the CDR3 is 14 residues. Trimming at V came to 5 bases and at J to 3 bases, leaving 2 bases not matched to a gene. The V gene's germline CDR1 is MNHEY and CDR2 SMNVEV (reference sequence). CDR3 DNA sequence: TGTGCCAGCAGTCGACAGGGGGCAACAGATACGCAGTATTTT. Amino acids: CASSRQGATDTQYF.

The chain couples TRBV7-9 to TRBJ2-7; the D gene is possibly TRBD1 (6 bases). This CDR3 is 15 amino acids long. The V gene lost 4 bases and the J gene lost 1 base, with 14 bases spanning the gap. Germline V gene sequence: CDR1 SEHNR, CDR2 FQNEAQ (reference sequence). In DNA, the CDR3 is TGTGCCAGCAGCTCTGGGACACCGGTTTCCTACGAGCAGTACTTC. Translated, it gives CASSSGTPVSYEQYF.

The chain uses TRBV6-5 and TRBJ2-7; 13 nucleotides line up with TRBD2. The V and J ends lost 5 bases and 2 bases, in that order; junction bases with no gene match: 3. Germline CDR1 MNHEY, CDR2 SVGAGI. The CDR3 has 15 amino acids. CDR3 in DNA: TGTGCCAGCAGTAGCGGACTAGCGGGAGCCTACGAGCAGTACTTC. It encodes CASSSGLAGAYEQYF.

The chain is built from TRBV2 and TRBJ2-1, with a weak D call TRBD1 (6 bases). In germline, CDR1 is SNHLY, CDR2 FYNNEI. The CDR3 spans 15 residues. Trimming left V 2 bases short and J 12 bases short, with 20 bases between. The CDR3 sequence is CASSELRDQLGGQFF. Written as DNA, the CDR3 is TGTGCCAGCAGTGAATTACGGGACCAGCTAGGGGGGCAGTTCTTC.

This chain links TRBV2 with TRBJ2-7; 13 bases fit TRBD2. CDR1 SNHLY and CDR2 FYNNEI come from the germline V gene. The J segment lost 3 bases and the V segment lost 6 bases, leaving 5 bases of the junction unmatched. This CDR3 contains 15 residues. CDR3 sequence (DNA): TGTGCCAGCAGGGGGACTAGCGGGGCCTTCTACGAGCAGTACTTC. This encodes CASRGTSGAFYEQYF.

V and J are TRBV6-5 and TRBJ1-2, with D maybe TRBD1 (6 bases). Trimming stripped 8 bases from V and 10 bases from J, with 14 bases between. This CDR3 region has 11 residues. Germline V lookup: CDR1 MNHEY, CDR2 SVGAGI. The CDR3 spells CASGAGADYTF. The DNA of the CDR3 is TGTGCCAGCGGAGCGGGGGCTGACTACACCTTC.

The rearrangement uses TRBV7-2 and TRBJ2-3; TRBD2 agrees at 7 bases. J lost 5 bases, V lost 5 bases, and 7 bases had no gene match. This CDR3 has 14 residues. Per germline, CDR1 SGHTA and CDR2 FQGNSA. The DNA of the CDR3 is TGTGCCAGCAGCGCAACTAGCGCCGGAGATACGCAGTATTTT. As protein: CASSATSAGDTQYF.

This clone has more than one count but fewer than ten. Other nucleotide sequences from this sample produce the same CDR3. The chain uses TRBV6-5 and TRBJ1-1; D not certain. Germline assignment: CDR1 MNHEY and CDR2 SVGAGI. Trimming cost V 7 bases and J 11 bases, with 14 bases left between them. CDR3 size: 11 residues. CDR3 bases: TGTGCCAGCACCTCGGCCCTCGGGGCTTTCTTT. Translation gives CASTSALGAFF.

J is TRBJ2-4 and V is TRBV19; perhaps TRBD1 as D (6 bases). The CDR3 has 15 amino acids. V was cut by 2 bases and J by 3 bases, with 11 bases left in between. The germline V gene encodes CDR1 LNHDA and CDR2 SQIVND (reference sequence). This CDR3 reads CASSIPGRGKNIQYF. DNA of the CDR3: TGTGCCAGTAGTATACCAGGCAGGGGCAAAAACATTCAGTACTTC.

The chain couples TRBV4-2 to TRBJ2-2, with 7 bases matching TRBD2. Germline trimming cut 8 bases from V and 0 bases from J; bases unmatched to any gene: 6. CDR3 size: 15 residues. Germline V gene sequence: CDR1 LGHNA, CDR2 YNFKEQ. As DNA, the CDR3 is TGTGCCAGCTCATCTGGACTAGCGAACACCGGGGAGCTGTTTTTT. It specifies CASSSGLANTGELFF.

The rearrangement links TRBV5-8 to TRBJ1-5, with a tentative D call TRBD1 (6 bases). Trimming stripped 0 bases from V and 6 bases from J, with 10 bases between. There are 14 residues in the CDR3. Germline CDR1 SGHTS, CDR2 YDEGEE. The CDR3 DNA is TGTGCCAGCAGCTTGGAGGTAGGGGGTCAGCCCCAGCATTTT. This gives the protein CASSLEVGGQPQHF. Complete variable domain (other parts from reference TRBV5-8 and TRBJ1-5): EAGVTQSPTHLIKTRGQQATLRCSPISGHTSVYWYQQALGLGLQFLLWYDEGEERNRGNFPPRFSGRQFPNYSSELNVNALELEDSALYLCASSLEVGGQPQHFGDGTRLSIL.

The chain joins TRBV10-3 to TRBJ2-1, with TRBD2 matching 8 bases. The CDR3 totals 15 residues. The trim removed 4 bases at V and 7 bases at J, leaving 9 bases unmatched. The germline V gene encodes CDR1 ENHRY and CDR2 SYGVKD. For the CDR3, the DNA is TGTGCCATCAGTGCTATGAGCGGGAGTGCAAATGAGCAGTTCTTC. Translation: CAISAMSGSANEQFF.

The chain has TRBV6-6 and TRBJ1-6; TRBD1 agrees at 8 bases. With 7 bases clipped from V and 8 bases from J, the junction kept 7 bases outside the gene matches. The CDR3 has 14 residues. Per the germline V gene, CDR1 is MNHNY and CDR2 is SVGAGI (reference sequence). DNA for the CDR3: TGTGCCAGCACCCTGGACAGGGCTTATTCACCCCTCCACTTT. It codes for CASTLDRAYSPLHF.

The chain recombines TRBV5-1 with TRBJ1-2; 10 positions match TRBD1. Germline loops: CDR1 SGHRS, CDR2 YFSETQ. The CDR3 runs 14 residues. Trimming took 4 bases from V and 2 from J; bases not matched to a gene: 2. The CDR3 loop reads CASSAGQGNYGYTF. The CDR3 DNA reads as TGCGCCAGCAGCGCGGGACAGGGGAACTATGGCTACACCTTC.

In DNA form, the CDR3 reads TGTGCCAGCAGTTACGGAGACAGGGGGTGGTACACTGAAGCTTTCTTT. Its translation is CASSYGDRGWYTEAFF. The genes are TRBV6-5 and TRBJ1-1; 9 bases match TRBD1. The CDR3 is 16 residues long. V trimming: 2 bases; J trimming: 3 bases; junction bases outside the gene matches: 7. Germline-derived CDR1 and CDR2 are MNHEY and SVGAGI.